One and the same sample provided the 10 T cell receptor beta chains below, sequenced in a study of shared clonotypes between healthy human individuals. This table comes from immunoSEQ multiplex PCR, and its TCRdb copy is limited to in-frame clones, with some not included. The table records around 2.5 million clones, roughly 93% of them present only once. Sequencing input: naive CD4+ T cells from PBMCs. Subset here: CD45RA+ positively selected. The receptors were gathered from a young man in good health. Some clones in this sample may be carry-over from other donors' samples.

This chain links TRBV18 with TRBJ2-7; D might be TRBD1 (8 bases). V was clipped by 4 bases and J by 0 bases, with 19 bases between them. CDR1 and CDR2 (germline): KGHSH, LQKENI. The length of the CDR3 is 17 residues. CDR3 protein: CASSRLPTGGVSYEQYF. The CDR3 bases are TGTGCCAGCTCACGACTCCCTACAGGGGGGGTCTCCTACGAGCAGTACTTC.

The V call is TRBV19, the J call TRBJ2-5; D is ambiguous. The CDR3 consists of 15 residues. Germline values: CDR1 LNHDA, CDR2 SQIVND (reference sequence). Trimming took 3 bases from V and 2 from J, leaving 13 bases between them. CDR3 nucleotide sequence: TGTGCCAGTAGTATGGGAACAGCGAATCAAGAGACCCAGTACTTC. Translation gives CASSMGTANQETQYF.

This clone is a singleton in its sample. J is TRBJ2-1 and V is TRBV28, with a possible D match to TRBD2 (5 bases). V was pared by 2 bases and J by 1 base, with 15 bases between. This CDR3 is 17 amino acids long. CDR1 is MDHEN, CDR2 SYDVKM, per germline. The chain's CDR3 is CASSLPSGLRSYNEQFF. The CDR3 DNA sequence: TGTGCCAGCAGTTTACCCAGCGGACTCCGTTCCTACAATGAGCAGTTCTTC.

The V and J genes are TRBV19 and TRBJ2-2; D unclear. The CDR3 is made up of 15 amino acids. Trimming cost V 3 bases and J 6 bases, with 14 bases left between them. Germline CDR1 reads LNHDA; CDR2 reads SQIVND (reference sequence). This CDR3 is CASSIRRQLPGELFF. CDR3 nucleotide sequence: TGTGCCAGTAGTATTAGACGGCAGCTTCCCGGGGAGCTGTTTTTT.

This rearrangement joins TRBV28 to TRBJ2-1, with no clear D. V was trimmed by 7 bases and J by 10 bases, leaving 11 bases between them. The CDR3 runs 11 residues. Per germline, CDR1 MDHEN and CDR2 SYDVKM. This chain's CDR3 is CASTNWREQFF. The CDR3 DNA reads TGTGCCAGCACCAATTGGCGGGAGCAGTTCTTC.

The chain has TRBV21-1 and TRBJ1-1. TRBV21-1 is marked as a pseudogene. The CDR3 contains 15 residues. CDR3 residues: CASSQIAAQNTEAFF. CDR3 DNA: TGTGCCAGCAGCCAGATAGCAGCTCAGAACACTGAAGCTTTCTTT.

This clone was detected once. This chain connects TRBV10-3 to TRBJ2-7, with 11 bases fitting TRBD2. V gave up 1 base and J gave up 5 bases; unmatched junction bases: 4. Germline V gene lookup returns CDR1 ENHRY and CDR2 SYGVKD. This CDR3 is built from 15 residues. CDR3 sequence reads: CAISELTSGNNEQYF. The CDR3 DNA reads TGTGCCATCAGTGAGTTGACTAGCGGGAACAACGAGCAGTACTTC.

The J gene is TRBJ1-3, the V gene TRBV6-5; D not resolved. Trimming took off 4 bases at V and 0 bases at J, with 13 bases between the two ends. The CDR3 is 16 amino acids. CDR1 is MNHEY and CDR2 is SVGAGI in the germline V gene. CDR3 residues: CASSSIKKSSGNTIYF. CDR3 coding DNA: TGTGCCAGCAGTTCAATAAAAAAGAGCTCTGGAAACACCATATATTTT.

This chain uses TRBV28 with TRBJ1-5; D is unclear. Between the trimmed V and J ends, which lost 2 bases and 6 bases, there was a span of 17 bases. There are 16 residues in the CDR3. Looked up from germline, CDR1 is MDHEN and CDR2 is SYDVKM. CDR3 amino acids: CASSLNSPGGGQPQHF. The CDR3 bases are TGTGCCAGCAGTTTAAATTCGCCGGGAGGCGGTCAGCCCCAGCATTTT. Based on the CDR3 plus reference TRBV28 and TRBJ1-5, the full variable domain is DVKVTQSSRYLVKRTGEKVFLECVQDMDHENMFWYRQDPGLGLRLIYFSYDVKMKEKGDIPEGYSVSREKKERFSLILESASTNQTSMYLCASSLNSPGGGQPQHFGDGTRLSIL.

Comments on this clone: This sample includes further DNA sequences coding for the same CDR3. The chain employs TRBV11-2 and TRBJ2-2, with 12 bases lining up with TRBD2. With 4 bases clipped from V and 6 bases from J, the junction kept 9 bases outside the gene matches. The CDR3 is 17 amino acids. CDR1 is SGHAT, CDR2 FQNNGV, per germline. Written as DNA, the CDR3 is TGTGCCAGCAGCTACCCCAGACTAGCGGGAGTGGCCGGGGAGCTGTTTTTT. It codes for CASSYPRLAGVAGELFF.